Presented here are 10 T cell receptor beta chains from one specimen sequenced in a study of blood T cell repertoires in COVID-19. Profiling relied on immunoSEQ multiplex PCR, and the TCRdb table lists in-frame clones only, not all of them. The data show approximately 450,000 clones, around 89% seen once. Sequencing was carried out using peripheral blood. Every receptor here comes from a young woman with acute or convalescent COVID-19.

The V gene is TRBV29-1, the J gene TRBJ2-7, with D possibly TRBD1 on 6 matching bases. Trimming removed 7 bases at V and 3 bases at J, with 16 bases between. The CDR3 has 13 amino acids. Germline-derived CDR1 and CDR2 are SQVTM and ANQGSEA. As DNA, the CDR3 is TGCAGCGCGGATTCAGGGGAAGGCTACGAGCAGTACTTC. Translated, it gives CSADSGEGYEQYF.

This chain connects TRBV5-1 to TRBJ1-2, with 9 bases that match TRBD1. Germline trimming cut 4 bases from V and 6 bases from J; bases unmatched to any gene: 7. The germline V gene encodes CDR1 SGHRS and CDR2 YFSETQ. The CDR3 runs 14 residues. The CDR3: CASSDLDRGHGYTF. CDR3 nucleotide sequence: TGCGCCAGCAGCGACCTGGACAGGGGCCATGGCTACACCTTC.

This rearrangement joins TRBV21-1 to TRBJ1-1; the D segment call TRBD1 is taken from the table without a DNA check. TRBV21-1 is a pseudogene. This CDR3 spans 17 amino acids. CDR3 amino acids: CASSKEGQGIVCTEAFF. CDR3 DNA sequence: TGTGCCAGCAGCAAAGAGGGACAGGGTATTGTTTGCACTGAAGCTTTCTTT.

The CDR3 bases are TGTGCCAGCAGTGATGGCCAAGACATTAGCACAGATACGCAGTATTTT. It codes for CASSDGQDISTDTQYF. This chain joins TRBV2 and TRBJ2-3; no firm D call. The CDR3 runs 16 residues. The V end was cut by 3 bases, the J end by 0 bases, with 13 bases between. Per germline, CDR1 SNHLY and CDR2 FYNNEI.

V gene TRBV3-1 (or the pseudogene TRBV3-2) combines with J gene TRBJ1-4; D might be TRBD1 (6 bases). Trimming cost V 3 bases and J 7 bases, with 18 bases left between them. Per germline, CDR1 LGHDT and CDR2 YNNKEL (reference sequence). The CDR3 length is 16 residues. The DNA for the CDR3 is TGTGCCAGCAGCCATCTTAGGAGCGGGGGCGGTGAAAAACTGTTTTTT. Translated: CASSHLRSGGGEKLFF.

The chain has TRBV7-9 and TRBJ2-7, with D maybe TRBD1 (5 bases). Germline CDR1 and CDR2: SEHNR and FQNEAQ (reference sequence). CDR3 length: 15 amino acids. The germline V and J ends were trimmed by 2 bases and 7 bases, with 18 bases remaining between them. The CDR3 protein is CASSLQGRLPVEQYF. The CDR3 DNA is TGTGCCAGCAGCTTACAGGGCAGGTTGCCGGTGGAGCAGTACTTC.

Turning to this clone: The DNA is left out, because the CDR3 cannot be placed on it with certainty; the CDR3 is given as TCRdb lists it. This chain joins TRBV5-4 and TRBJ2-2; the table gives TRBD1 as D, unverified against the DNA. The CDR3 is 15 residues long, counting both termini. In germline, CDR1 is SGHNT, CDR2 YYREEE (reference sequence). Here the CDR3 reads CASSFFDRATGSCFF.

The chain recombines TRBV6-6 with TRBJ1-4; D gene uncertain. The CDR3 length is 12 residues. With 7 bases removed from V and 7 bases from J, the gap between germline ends came to 10 bases. Germline CDR1 reads MNHNY; CDR2 reads SVGAGI (reference sequence). The CDR3, as DNA: TGTGCCAGCATGGCGGAAGGTGAAAAACTGTTTTTT. It yields the protein CASMAEGEKLFF.

The genes are TRBV7-3 and TRBJ2-3; possibly TRBD2 for D (5 bases). The CDR3 has 13 residues. Germline V CDR1 and CDR2: SGHTA, FQGTGA. With 5 bases removed from V and 4 bases from J, the gap between germline ends came to 10 bases. CDR3 sequence: CASSPELADTQYF. The CDR3 bases are TGTGCCAGCAGCCCGGAACTAGCAGATACGCAGTATTTT. Combining the CDR3 with reference TRBV7-3 and TRBJ2-3 gives the whole variable domain GAGVSQTPSNKVTEKGKYVELRCDPISGHTALYWYRQSLGQGPEFLIYFQGTGAADDSGLPNDRFFAVRPEGSVSTLKIQRTERGDSAVYLCASSPELADTQYFGPGTRLTVL.

This sequence joins TRBV28 and TRBJ2-1; perhaps TRBD1 as D (6 bases). The V gene's germline CDR1 is MDHEN and CDR2 SYDVKM. V gave up 5 bases and J gave up 9 bases, with 17 bases separating them. The CDR3 runs 14 residues. The CDR3 is CASSKLTGRSEQFF. CDR3 DNA: TGTGCCAGCAGTAAACTGACAGGCCGTAGTGAGCAGTTCTTC.